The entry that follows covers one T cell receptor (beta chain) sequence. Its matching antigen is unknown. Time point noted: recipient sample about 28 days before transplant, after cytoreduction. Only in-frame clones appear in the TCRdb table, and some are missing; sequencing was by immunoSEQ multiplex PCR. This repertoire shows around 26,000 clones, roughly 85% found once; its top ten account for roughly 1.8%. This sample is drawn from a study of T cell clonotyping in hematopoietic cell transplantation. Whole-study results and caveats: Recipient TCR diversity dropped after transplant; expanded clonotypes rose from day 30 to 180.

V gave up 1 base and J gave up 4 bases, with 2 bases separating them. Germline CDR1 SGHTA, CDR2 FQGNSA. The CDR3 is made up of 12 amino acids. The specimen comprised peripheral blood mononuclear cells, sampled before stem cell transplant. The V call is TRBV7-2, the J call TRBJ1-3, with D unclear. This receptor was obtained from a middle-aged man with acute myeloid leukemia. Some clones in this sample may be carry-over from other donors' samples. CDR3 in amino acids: CASSLEGNTIYF. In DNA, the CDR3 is TGTGCCAGCAGCTTAGAGGGAAACACCATATATTTT.